This T cell receptor (beta chain) comes out of a study of control samples from healthy donors and cancer patients. This table comes from immunoSEQ multiplex PCR, and its TCRdb copy is limited to in-frame clones, with some not included. The sample consists of under 200,000 clones, 88% of them appearing once. This CDR3 spans 18 amino acids. Germline lookup yields CDR1 LNHDA and CDR2 SQIVND (reference sequence). V lost 3 bases and J lost 3, with 20 bases in between. This rearrangement joins TRBV19 to TRBJ1-4, with D maybe TRBD1 (5 bases). This clonotype was obtained from a woman in her 30s in good health. The source material was blood. The CDR3 loop is CASSIWGLSRSANEKLFF. The CDR3 nucleotides read TGTGCCAGTAGTATTTGGGGCCTCTCGAGGAGTGCTAATGAAAAACTGTTTTTT.